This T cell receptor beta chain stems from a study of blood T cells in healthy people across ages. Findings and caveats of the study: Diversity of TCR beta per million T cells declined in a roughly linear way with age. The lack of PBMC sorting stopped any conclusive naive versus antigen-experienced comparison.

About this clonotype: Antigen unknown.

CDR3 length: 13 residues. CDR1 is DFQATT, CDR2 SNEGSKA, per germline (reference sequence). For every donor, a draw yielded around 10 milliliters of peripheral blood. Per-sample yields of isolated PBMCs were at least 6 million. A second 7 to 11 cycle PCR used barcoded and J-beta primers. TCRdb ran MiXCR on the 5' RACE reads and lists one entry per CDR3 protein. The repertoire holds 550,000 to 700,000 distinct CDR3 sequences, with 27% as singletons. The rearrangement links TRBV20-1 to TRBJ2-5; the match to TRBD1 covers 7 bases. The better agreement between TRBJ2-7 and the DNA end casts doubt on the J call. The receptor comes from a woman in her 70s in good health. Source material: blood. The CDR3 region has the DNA TGCAGTGCCCCGGGACAGTTGTACTACGAGCAGTACTTC. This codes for CSAPGQLYYEQYF.